This T cell receptor beta chain was profiled in a study of ipilimumab plus nivolumab after autologous stem cell transplantation. Data came from immunoSEQ multiplex PCR; TCRdb stores just in-frame clones and leaves some out. The sample yields some 44,000 clones, nearly 90% seen once. The CDR3 totals 13 residues. The trim removed 4 bases at V and 4 bases at J, leaving 2 bases unmatched. Germline-derived CDR1 and CDR2 are SGHRS and YFSETQ. The source is a male donor with multiple myeloma. Sequenced material: PBMCs, taken in a trial of ipilimumab plus nivolumab as post-transplant consolidation. This chain links TRBV5-1 with TRBJ2-1; TRBD1 matches at 7 bases. For the CDR3, the DNA is TGCGCCAGCAGCCTGGGACAGTACAATGAGCAGTTCTTC. Its translation: CASSLGQYNEQFF.